This TCR beta chain was profiled in a study of control samples from healthy donors and cancer patients. The CDR3 extends over 13 amino acids. Germline lookup yields CDR1 KGHSH and CDR2 LQKENI. The J segment lost 7 bases and the V segment lost 3 bases, leaving 5 bases of the junction unmatched. The method was immunoSEQ multiplex PCR; TCRdb's version includes in-frame clones alone and lacks a portion of them. Among some 96,000 clones listed, about 90% were seen once. Source material: blood. The sequence was collected from a woman aged 50 to 65 in good health. The V call is TRBV18, the J call TRBJ2-7; 8 bases map to TRBD1. The CDR3: CASSPGTGGEQYV. The CDR3 region has the DNA TGTGCCAGCTCACCCGGGACAGGAGGGGAGCAGTACGTC.